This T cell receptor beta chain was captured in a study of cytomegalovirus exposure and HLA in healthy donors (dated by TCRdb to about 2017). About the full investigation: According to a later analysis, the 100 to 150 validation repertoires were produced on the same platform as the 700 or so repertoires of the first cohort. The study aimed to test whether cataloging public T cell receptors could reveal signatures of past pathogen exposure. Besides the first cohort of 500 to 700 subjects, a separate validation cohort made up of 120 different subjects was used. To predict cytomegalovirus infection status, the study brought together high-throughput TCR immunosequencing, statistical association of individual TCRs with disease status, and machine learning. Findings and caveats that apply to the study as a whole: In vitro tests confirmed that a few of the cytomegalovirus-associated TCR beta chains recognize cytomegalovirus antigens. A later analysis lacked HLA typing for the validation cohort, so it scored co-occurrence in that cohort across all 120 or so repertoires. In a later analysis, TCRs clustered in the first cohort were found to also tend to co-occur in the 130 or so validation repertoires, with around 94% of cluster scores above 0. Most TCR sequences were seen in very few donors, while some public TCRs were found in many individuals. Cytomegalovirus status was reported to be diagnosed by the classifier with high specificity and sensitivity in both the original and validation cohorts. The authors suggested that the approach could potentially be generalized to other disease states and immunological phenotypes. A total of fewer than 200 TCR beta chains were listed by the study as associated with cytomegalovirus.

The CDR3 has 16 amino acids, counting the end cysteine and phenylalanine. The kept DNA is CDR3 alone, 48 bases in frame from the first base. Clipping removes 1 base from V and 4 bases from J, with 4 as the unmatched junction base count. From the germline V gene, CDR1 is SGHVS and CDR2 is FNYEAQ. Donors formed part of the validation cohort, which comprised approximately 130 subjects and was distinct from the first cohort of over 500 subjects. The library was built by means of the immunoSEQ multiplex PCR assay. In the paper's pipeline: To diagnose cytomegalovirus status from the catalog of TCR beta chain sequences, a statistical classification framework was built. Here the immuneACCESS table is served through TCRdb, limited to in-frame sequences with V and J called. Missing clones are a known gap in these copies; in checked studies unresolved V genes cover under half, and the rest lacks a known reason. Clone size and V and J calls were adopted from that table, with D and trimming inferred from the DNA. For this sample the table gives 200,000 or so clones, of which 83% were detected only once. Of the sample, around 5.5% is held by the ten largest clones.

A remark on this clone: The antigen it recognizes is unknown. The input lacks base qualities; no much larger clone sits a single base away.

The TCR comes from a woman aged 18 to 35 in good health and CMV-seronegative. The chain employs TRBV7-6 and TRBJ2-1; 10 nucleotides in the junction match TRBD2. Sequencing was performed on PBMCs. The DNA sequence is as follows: TGTGCCAGCAGCTTAGACAGGACTAGCGGTTACAATGAGCAGTTCTTC. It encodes CASSLDRTSGYNEQFF.